This TCR beta chain was obtained from a study of control samples from healthy donors and cancer patients. Assay used: immunoSEQ multiplex PCR; TCRdb lists only in-frame clones, some missing. This sample yields about 170,000 clones, of which 91% are seen a single time; about 1.4% belongs to the top ten. The CDR3 has 17 residues. Germline V lookup: CDR1 SSHAT, CDR2 FNYEAQ (reference sequence). A word on this clone: At one of its ends the junction is not consistent with the germline gene, which may arise from a read error.

The sequenced sample was blood. The chain combines TRBV7-7 with TRBJ2-2, with 10 nucleotides matching TRBD2. This clonotype was sampled from a woman in her twenties or thirties in good health. CDR3 residues: CASSLAPGLASTGELFF. CDR3 coding DNA: TGTGCTAGCAGCTTAGCGCCGGGACTAGCGAGCACCGGGGAGCTGTTTTTT. Together with reference TRBV7-7 and TRBJ2-2, the CDR3 gives the full variable domain: GAGVSQSPRYKVTKRGQDVTLRCDPISSHATLYWYQQALGQGPEFLTYFNYEAQPDKSGLPSDRFSAERPEGSISTLTIQRTEQRDSAMYRCASSLAPGLASTGELFFGEGSRLTVL.